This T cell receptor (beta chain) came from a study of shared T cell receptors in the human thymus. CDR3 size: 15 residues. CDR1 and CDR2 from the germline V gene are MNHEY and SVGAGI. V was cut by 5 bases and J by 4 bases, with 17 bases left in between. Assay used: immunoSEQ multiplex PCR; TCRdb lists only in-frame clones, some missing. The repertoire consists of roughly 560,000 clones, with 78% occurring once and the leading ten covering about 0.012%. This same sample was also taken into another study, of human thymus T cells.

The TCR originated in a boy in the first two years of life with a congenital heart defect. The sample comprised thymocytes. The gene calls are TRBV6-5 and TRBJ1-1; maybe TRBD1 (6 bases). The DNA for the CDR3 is TGTGCCAGCAGTAAGGGGGAGGGGCGAGTCACTGAAGCTTTCTTT. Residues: CASSKGEGRVTEAFF.